This is a list of T cell receptor beta chains from one sample in a study of identical twins. TCRdb reprocessed the 5' RACE reads with MiXCR, giving one entry per CDR3 protein. The repertoire holds 700,000 or so distinct CDR3 sequences, with 8.6% as singletons. Separately, the same data were catalogued under a study of yellow fever vaccine responses in identical twins.

The sample comprised PBMCs. The origin of the receptors is a woman aged 18-29 years in good health. Each CDR3 is given with its conserved first and last residue. Fields, in order: CDR3 length, D gene, J gene, V gene, clone size, CDR3 protein, CDR3 DNA. D genes are given only for firm matches. Some rows mark clone size as missing; the rest say once, few, many or name a class of expanded clone.

14,NA,TRBJ1-4,TRBV29-1,NA,CSFLQGPTNEKLFF,TGCAGTTTTCTACAGGGTCCGACTAATGAAAAACTGTTTTTT
15,TRBD1,TRBJ2-2,TRBV4-2,few,CASSQETGWTGELFF,TGTGCCAGCAGCCAAGAGACAGGGTGGACCGGGGAGCTGTTTTTT
16,NA,TRBJ2-1,TRBV11-2,few,CASSQGGGLSYNEQFF,TGTGCCAGCAGTCAGGGGGGGGGGCTCTCCTACAATGAGCAGTTCTTC
13,TRBD1,TRBJ2-1,TRBV7-3,NA,CASSSTGNNEQFF,TGTGCCAGCAGCTCGACAGGGAACAATGAGCAGTTCTTC
14,NA,TRBJ2-7,TRBV7-9,NA,CASSSYRNSYEQYF,TGTGCCAGCAGCTCCTACAGGAACTCCTACGAGCAGTACTTC
15,NA,TRBJ1-2,TRBV9,NA,CASSPRRDTNYGYTF,TGTGCCAGCAGCCCTAGACGGGACACCAACTATGGCTACACCTTC
15,TRBD2,TRBJ2-3,TRBV3-1,few,CASTGTSGSPDTQYF,TGTGCCAGCACCGGGACTAGCGGGAGCCCAGATACGCAGTATTTT
15,TRBD2,TRBJ2-1,TRBV7-2,few,CASSYTSGAPGEQFF,TGTGCCAGCAGCTACACTAGCGGGGCCCCCGGGGAGCAGTTCTTC
13,NA,TRBJ2-7,TRBV6-2/TRBV6-3,few,CASNPENSYEQYF,TGTGCCAGCAACCCCGAAAATTCCTACGAGCAGTACTTC
12,NA,TRBJ2-7,TRBV4-3,few,CASSQDLGSQYF,TGCGCCAGCAGCCAAGACCTCGGGTCGCAGTACTTC
17,TRBD1,TRBJ1-5,TRBV7-9,few,CASSLGETGISNQPQHF,TGTGCCAGCAGCTTAGGTGAGACAGGGATTAGCAATCAGCCCCAGCATTTT
15,TRBD1,TRBJ2-7,TRBV5-1,NA,CASSPGMTGAYEQYF,TGCGCCAGCAGCCCCGGTATGACAGGGGCCTACGAGCAGTACTTC
13,NA,TRBJ2-5,TRBV6-6,NA,CASSYSTQETQYF,TGTGCCAGCAGTTACTCGACGCAAGAGACCCAGTACTTC
13,NA,TRBJ1-4,TRBV12-3/TRBV12-4,many,CASSGPFNEKLFF,TGTGCCAGCAGCGGGCCGTTTAATGAAAAACTGTTTTTT
12,NA,TRBJ2-3,TRBV6-1,many,CASRGQGDTQYF,TGTGCCAGCAGGGGGCAGGGAGATACGCAGTATTTT
16,NA,TRBJ2-7,TRBV4-3,few,CASSQDRGGRGGEQYF,TGCGCCAGCAGCCAAGATCGGGGCGGGAGAGGGGGCGAGCAGTACTTC